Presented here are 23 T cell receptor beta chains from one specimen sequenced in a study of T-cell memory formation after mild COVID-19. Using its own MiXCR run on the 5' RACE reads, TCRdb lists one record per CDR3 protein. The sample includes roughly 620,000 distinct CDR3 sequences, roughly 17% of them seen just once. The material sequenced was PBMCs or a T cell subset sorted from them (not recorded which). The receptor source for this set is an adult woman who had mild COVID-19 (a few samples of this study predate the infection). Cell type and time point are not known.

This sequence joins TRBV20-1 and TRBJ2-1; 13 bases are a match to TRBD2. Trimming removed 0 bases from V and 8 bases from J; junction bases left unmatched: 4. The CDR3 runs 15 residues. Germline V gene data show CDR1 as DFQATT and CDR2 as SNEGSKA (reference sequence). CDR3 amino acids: CSARELAGGLHEQFF. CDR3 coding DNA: TGCAGTGCTAGAGAACTAGCGGGAGGGCTCCATGAGCAGTTCTTC.

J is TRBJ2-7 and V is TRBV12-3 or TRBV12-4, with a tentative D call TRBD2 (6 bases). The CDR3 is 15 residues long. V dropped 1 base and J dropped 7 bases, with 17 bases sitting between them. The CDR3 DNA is TGTGCCAGCAGTTTAGGGCGGGGCGCTTTATATGAGCAGTACTTC. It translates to CASSLGRGALYEQYF.

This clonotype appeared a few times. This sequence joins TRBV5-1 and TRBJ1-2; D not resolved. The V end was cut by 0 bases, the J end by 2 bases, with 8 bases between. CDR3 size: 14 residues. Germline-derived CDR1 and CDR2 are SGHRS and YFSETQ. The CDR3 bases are TGCGCCAGCAGCTTGGATGGTCAGAACTATGGCTACACCTTC. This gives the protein CASSLDGQNYGYTF.

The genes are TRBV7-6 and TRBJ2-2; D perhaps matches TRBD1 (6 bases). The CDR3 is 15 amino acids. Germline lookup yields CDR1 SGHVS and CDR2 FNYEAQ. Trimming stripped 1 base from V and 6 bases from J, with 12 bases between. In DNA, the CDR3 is TGTGCCAGCAGCTTAGGCGGTGGGGGCCCCGGGGAGCTGTTTTTT. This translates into CASSLGGGGPGELFF.

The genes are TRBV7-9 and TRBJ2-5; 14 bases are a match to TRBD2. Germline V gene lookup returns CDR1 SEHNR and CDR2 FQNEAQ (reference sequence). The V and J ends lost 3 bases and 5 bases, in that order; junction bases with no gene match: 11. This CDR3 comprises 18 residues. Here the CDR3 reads CASSFDGLAGGVGETQYF. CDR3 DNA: TGTGCCAGCAGCTTTGACGGACTAGCGGGAGGTGTAGGGGAGACCCAGTACTTC.

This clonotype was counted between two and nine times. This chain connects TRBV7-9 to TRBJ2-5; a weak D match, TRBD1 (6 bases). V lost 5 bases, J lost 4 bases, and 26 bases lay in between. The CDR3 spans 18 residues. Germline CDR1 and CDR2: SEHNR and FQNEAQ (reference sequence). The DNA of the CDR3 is TGTGCCAGCAGCCGACTCCTTAGGACAGTCGGTAGGGGAGAGACCCAGTACTTC. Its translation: CASSRLLRTVGRGETQYF.

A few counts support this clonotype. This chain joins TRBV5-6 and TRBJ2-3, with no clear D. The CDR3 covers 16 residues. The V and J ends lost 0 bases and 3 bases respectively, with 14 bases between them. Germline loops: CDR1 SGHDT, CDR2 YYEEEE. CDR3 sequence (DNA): TGTGCCAGCAGCTTGGTGGGCAACCTAGAGACAGATACGCAGTATTTT. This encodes CASSLVGNLETDTQYF. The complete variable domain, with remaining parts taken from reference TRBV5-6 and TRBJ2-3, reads DAGVTQSPTHLIKTRGQQVTLRCSPKSGHDTVSWYQQALGQGPQFIFQYYEEEERQRGNFPDRFSGHQFPNYSSELNVNALLLGDSALYLCASSLVGNLETDTQYFGPGTRLTVL.

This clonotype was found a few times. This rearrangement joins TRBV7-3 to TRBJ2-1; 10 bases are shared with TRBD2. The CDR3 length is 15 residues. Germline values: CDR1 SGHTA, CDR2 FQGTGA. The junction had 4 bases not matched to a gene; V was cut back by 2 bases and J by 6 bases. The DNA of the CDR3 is TGTGCCAGCAGCTTAGAAAGCGGGAGGGCCAATGAGCAGTTCTTC. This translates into CASSLESGRANEQFF.

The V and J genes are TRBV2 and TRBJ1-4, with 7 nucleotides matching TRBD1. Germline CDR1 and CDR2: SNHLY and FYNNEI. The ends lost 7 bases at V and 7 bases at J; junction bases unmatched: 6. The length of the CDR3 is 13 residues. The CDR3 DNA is TGTGCCAGCACCGGGGGGACAGCTGAAAAACTGTTTTTT. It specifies CASTGGTAEKLFF. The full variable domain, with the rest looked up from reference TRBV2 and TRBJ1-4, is EPEVTQTPSHQVTQMGQEVILRCVPISNHLYFYWYRQILGQKVEFLVSFYNNEISEKSEIFDDQFSVERPDGSNFTLKIRSTKLEDSAMYFCASTGGTAEKLFFGSGTQLSVL.

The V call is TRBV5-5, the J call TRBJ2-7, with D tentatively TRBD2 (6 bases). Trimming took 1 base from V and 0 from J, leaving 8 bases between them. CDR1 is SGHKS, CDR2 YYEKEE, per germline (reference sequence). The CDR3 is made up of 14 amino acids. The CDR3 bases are TGTGCCAGCAGCTTGCGGGAGCACTCCTACGAGCAGTACTTC. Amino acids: CASSLREHSYEQYF.

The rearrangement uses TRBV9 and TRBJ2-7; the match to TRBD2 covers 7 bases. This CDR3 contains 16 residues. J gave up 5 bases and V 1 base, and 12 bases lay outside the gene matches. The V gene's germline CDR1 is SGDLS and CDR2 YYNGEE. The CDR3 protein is CASSVTFAGVGNEQYF. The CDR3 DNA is TGTGCCAGCAGCGTAACTTTTGCGGGGGTCGGGAACGAGCAGTACTTC.

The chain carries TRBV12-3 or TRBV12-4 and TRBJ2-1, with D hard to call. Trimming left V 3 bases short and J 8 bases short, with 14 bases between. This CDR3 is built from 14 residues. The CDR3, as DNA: TGTGCCAGCAGTTTTGGATTTGGGCGTTATGAGCAGTTCTTC. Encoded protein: CASSFGFGRYEQFF.

The CDR3: CALTGEGAGGPQHF. CDR3 bases: TGTGCCCTGACCGGCGAGGGGGCTGGGGGGCCCCAGCATTTT. This chain joins TRBV24-1 and TRBJ1-5; 7 positions agree with TRBD1. Per germline, CDR1 KGHDR and CDR2 SFDVKD. This CDR3 contains 14 residues. Losses at the gene ends were 12 bases for V and 9 bases for J; bases not matched to a gene: 16.

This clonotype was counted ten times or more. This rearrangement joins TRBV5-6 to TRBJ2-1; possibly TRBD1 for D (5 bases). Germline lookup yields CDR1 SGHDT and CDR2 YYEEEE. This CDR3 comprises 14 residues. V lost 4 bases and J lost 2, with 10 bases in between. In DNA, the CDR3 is TGTGCCAGCAGCCCTGTAGGGGCCTACAATGAGCAGTTCTTC. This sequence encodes CASSPVGAYNEQFF.

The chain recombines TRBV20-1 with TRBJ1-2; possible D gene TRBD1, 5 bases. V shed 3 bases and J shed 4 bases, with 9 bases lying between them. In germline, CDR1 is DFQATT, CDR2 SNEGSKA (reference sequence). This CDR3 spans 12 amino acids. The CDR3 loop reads CSASDSAYGYTF. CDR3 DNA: TGCAGTGCTAGCGACAGTGCCTATGGCTACACCTTC.

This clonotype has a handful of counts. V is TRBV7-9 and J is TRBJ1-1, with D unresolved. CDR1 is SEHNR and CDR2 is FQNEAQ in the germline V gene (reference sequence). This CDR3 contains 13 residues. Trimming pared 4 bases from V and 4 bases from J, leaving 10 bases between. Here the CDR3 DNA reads TGTGCCAGCAGCTCCCTCCAAGGCACTGAAGCTTTCTTT. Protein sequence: CASSSLQGTEAFF.

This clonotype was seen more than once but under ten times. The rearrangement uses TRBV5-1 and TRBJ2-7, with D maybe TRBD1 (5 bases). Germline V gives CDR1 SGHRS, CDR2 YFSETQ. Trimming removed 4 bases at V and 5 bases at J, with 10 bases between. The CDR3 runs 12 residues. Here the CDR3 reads CASSRLGHEQYF. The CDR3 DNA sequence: TGCGCCAGCAGCCGCCTGGGGCACGAGCAGTACTTC.

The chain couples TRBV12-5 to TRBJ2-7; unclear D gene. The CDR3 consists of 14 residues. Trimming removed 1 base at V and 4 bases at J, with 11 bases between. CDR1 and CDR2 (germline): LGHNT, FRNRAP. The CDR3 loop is CASGLALLGYEQYF. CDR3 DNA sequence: TGTGCTAGTGGTTTGGCACTTCTCGGGTACGAGCAGTACTTC.

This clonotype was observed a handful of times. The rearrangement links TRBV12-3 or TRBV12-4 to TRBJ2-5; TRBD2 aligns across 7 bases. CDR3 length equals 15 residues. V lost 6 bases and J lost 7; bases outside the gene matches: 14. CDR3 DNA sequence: TGTGCCAGCAGCGCTCCGCTTGGGGGGGTCGGGACCCAGTACTTC. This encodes CASSAPLGGVGTQYF.

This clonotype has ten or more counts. The CDR3 DNA sequence: TGTGCCTGGAGTGTCCTAGCGGGATATCCAGATACGCAGTATTTT. Protein sequence: CAWSVLAGYPDTQYF. This chain connects TRBV30 to TRBJ2-3; TRBD2 agrees at 9 bases. Germline CDR1 and CDR2: GTSNPN and SVGIG (reference sequence). The CDR3 sequence is 15 residues long. Unmatched junction bases numbered 5, after V lost 0 bases and J lost 4 bases.

The CDR3 reads CASLGAGANVLTF. The DNA for the CDR3 is TGTGCCAGCCTCGGGGCTGGGGCCAACGTCCTGACTTTC. The chain couples TRBV11-2 to TRBJ2-6; weak D call: TRBD2 (5 bases). Germline CDR1 is SGHAT and CDR2 is FQNNGV. The CDR3 length is 13 residues. Trimming left V 8 bases short and J 2 bases short, with 7 bases between.

The CDR3: CASRGPRGDNTEAFF. CDR3 nucleotides: TGTGCCAGCAGAGGCCCCCGGGGAGATAACACTGAAGCTTTCTTT. This chain joins TRBV7-9 and TRBJ1-1; D unclear. CDR1 SEHNR and CDR2 FQNEAQ come from the germline V gene (reference sequence). The CDR3 runs to 15 residues. Trimming left V 6 bases short and J 2 bases short, with 16 bases between.

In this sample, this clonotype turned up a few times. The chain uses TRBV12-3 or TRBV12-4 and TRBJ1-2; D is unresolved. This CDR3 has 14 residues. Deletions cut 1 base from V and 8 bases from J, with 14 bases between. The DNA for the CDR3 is TGTGCCAGCAGTTTAGGGGGTCCCGGGGTGGGCTACACCTTC. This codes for CASSLGGPGVGYTF.